The 12 T cell receptor beta chains presented below share a single source sample, sequenced in a study of PD-1 blockade in classical Hodgkin lymphoma. All trial patients relapsed after autologous stem cell transplantation. Generated by immunoSEQ multiplex PCR, the TCRdb table keeps only in-frame clones and is missing some. The sample consists of 90,000 to 100,000 clones, roughly 90% of them appearing once. The sequenced sample was peripheral blood mononuclear cells (PBMCs), obtained at baseline. The receptor set was obtained from a human donor with classical Hodgkin lymphoma.

This clone was seen once. The chain links TRBV7-2 to TRBJ1-1; TRBD1 aligns across 7 bases. After removal of 2 bases from V and 2 bases from J, the junction contained 8 bases not matched to a gene. CDR3 length: 16 residues. CDR1 SGHTA and CDR2 FQGNSA come from the germline V gene. The CDR3 nucleotides read TGTGCCAGCAGCTTACCCCGGGACAGAGTTAACACTGAAGCTTTCTTT. As protein: CASSLPRDRVNTEAFF.

This clone was seen only once. The CDR3 here is CASSVAGFGAYEQYF. The DNA for the CDR3 is TGTGCCAGCAGCGTAGCAGGATTTGGGGCCTACGAGCAGTACTTC. The gene calls are TRBV9 and TRBJ2-7, with D unresolved. Trimming removed 0 bases from V and 2 bases from J, with 12 bases in between. Per the germline V gene, CDR1 is SGDLS and CDR2 is YYNGEE. This CDR3 is built from 15 residues.

The chain has TRBV19 and TRBJ2-7; D possibly corresponds to TRBD1 (6 bases). Looked up from germline, CDR1 is LNHDA and CDR2 is SQIVND (reference sequence). V lost 3 bases and J 1 base, leaving 10 bases between the germline ends. CDR3 size: 14 residues. The chain's CDR3 is CASSITGSSYEQYF. CDR3 coding DNA: TGTGCCAGTAGTATTACAGGGAGTTCCTACGAGCAGTACTTC.

The chain joins TRBV4-2 to TRBJ2-5; 7 nucleotides align to TRBD2. This CDR3 is built from 17 residues. Germline V gives CDR1 LGHNA, CDR2 YNFKEQ. Losses at the gene ends were 5 bases for V and 5 bases for J; bases not matched to a gene: 17. The CDR3 DNA reads TGTGCCAGCAGCGAGCGGAAAACGGGACTAAAGGGGGAGACCCAGTACTTC. This gives the protein CASSERKTGLKGETQYF.

This clone was detected once. This chain joins TRBV27 and TRBJ1-2; D may be TRBD1 (5 bases). The germline gives CDR1 MNHEY, CDR2 SMNVEV (reference sequence). The CDR3 runs 17 residues. The ends were cut back, 1 base at V and 3 bases at J, with 18 bases in the middle. The CDR3 protein is CASSLYYRLTGDYGYTF. CDR3 DNA: TGTGCCAGCAGTTTATACTACAGGCTCACTGGGGACTATGGCTACACCTTC.

The chain carries TRBV19 and TRBJ2-7, with 10 bases that match TRBD1. CDR3 length: 18 residues. CDR1 and CDR2 from the germline V gene are LNHDA and SQIVND (reference sequence). V was pared by 4 bases and J by 0 bases, with 12 bases of the junction left unmatched. The CDR3 bases are TGTGCCAGTAGTACGCAACCACCGGGACAGGGGCTCTCCTACGAGCAGTACTTC. Encoded protein: CASSTQPPGQGLSYEQYF.

The chain combines TRBV27 with TRBJ2-1, with a tentative D call TRBD2 (6 bases). CDR1 and CDR2 from the germline V gene are MNHEY and SMNVEV (reference sequence). This CDR3 has 16 residues. The V and J ends lost 4 bases and 8 bases respectively, with 21 bases between them. Here the CDR3 DNA reads TGTGCCAGCAGTTCCGTTCGGGGGAGGTCTGCGGATGAGCAGTTCTTC. This encodes CASSSVRGRSADEQFF.

This chain connects TRBV5-4 to TRBJ2-1; D remains unclear. This CDR3 is built from 12 residues. The V gene's germline CDR1 is SGHNT and CDR2 YYREEE (reference sequence). Trimming stripped 4 bases from V and 6 bases from J, with 8 bases between. CDR3 bases: TGTGCCAGCAGCGCCTGGATCAATGAGCAGTTCTTC. Amino acid sequence: CASSAWINEQFF.

J is TRBJ1-2 and V is TRBV7-3; possibly TRBD1 for D (6 bases). V gave up 2 bases and J gave up 7 bases, with 14 bases separating them. CDR3 length: 14 amino acids. The germline V gene has CDR1 SGHTA and CDR2 FQGTGA. For the CDR3, the DNA is TGTGCCAGCAGCTTAGGGGTCTCAGGGGTTGGCTACACCTTC. Its protein is CASSLGVSGVGYTF.

The chain has TRBV10-3 and TRBJ2-7; the match to TRBD1 covers 7 bases. V shed 0 bases and J 6 bases; nucleotides not matched to a gene: 11. Germline loops: CDR1 ENHRY, CDR2 SYGVKD. The CDR3 is 16 residues long. The CDR3 DNA follows: TGTGCCATCAGTGAGTCAGTTCAGGGGGTTAAGGGCGAGCAGTACTTC. Amino acids: CAISESVQGVKGEQYF.

The CDR3 bases are TGTGCCTGGAGTCAAGGCAATCAGCCCCAGCATTTT. This sequence encodes CAWSQGNQPQHF. The genes are TRBV30 and TRBJ1-5; D is uncertain. CDR3 length equals 12 residues. Trimming removed 2 bases at V and 2 bases at J, with 4 bases between. In germline, CDR1 is GTSNPN, CDR2 SVGIG (reference sequence). The full variable domain, completed using reference TRBV30 and TRBJ1-5, is SQTIHQWPATLVQPVGSPLSLECTVEGTSNPNLYWYRQAAGRGLQLLFYSVGIGQISSEVPQNLSASRPQDRQFILSSKKLLLSDSGFYLCAWSQGNQPQHFGDGTRLSIL.

This clone was observed once. The same CDR3 arises from other DNA sequences in this sample as well. V gene TRBV6-5 combines with J gene TRBJ2-7; the match to TRBD1 covers 7 bases. Germline values: CDR1 MNHEY, CDR2 SVGAGI. The CDR3 is 13 amino acids. V shed 8 bases and J 2 bases; nucleotides not matched to a gene: 6. CDR3 protein: CASSGTATYEQYF. The CDR3 DNA sequence: TGTGCCAGCTCGGGGACAGCCACCTACGAGCAGTACTTC.